Following are 21 T cell receptor beta chains from one sample sequenced in a study of blood T cell repertoires in COVID-19. Method: immunoSEQ multiplex PCR; TCRdb's copy keeps in-frame clones and lacks some. Counted here are roughly 120,000 clones, around 79% occurring once; the ten biggest clones make up about a sixth. Material for sequencing was peripheral blood. The receptors derive from a woman at least 80 years old with active or convalescent COVID-19.

This chain connects TRBV14 to TRBJ2-2, with 11 bases fitting TRBD1. Germline assignment: CDR1 SGHDN and CDR2 FVKESK. V lost 1 base to trimming and J lost 6 bases; unmatched junction nucleotides: 13. The CDR3 covers 19 residues. CDR3 loop: CASSQAYRGQGARAGELFF. The DNA of the CDR3 is TGTGCCAGCAGCCAAGCATATCGAGGACAGGGGGCGAGGGCCGGGGAGCTGTTTTTT.

This rearrangement joins TRBV30 to TRBJ1-1; the D gene is possibly TRBD1 (6 bases). Trimming removed 5 bases from V and 1 base from J, with 20 bases in between. Germline V CDR1 and CDR2: GTSNPN, SVGIG (reference sequence). The CDR3 has 16 amino acids. CDR3 in amino acids: CAWGRGRGLGNTEAFF. DNA for the CDR3: TGTGCCTGGGGGAGGGGCAGGGGTTTAGGGAACACTGAAGCTTTCTTT.

V usage is TRBV28 and J usage is TRBJ1-5; TRBD1 matches 9 bases. V trimming: 4 bases; J trimming: 4 bases; junction bases outside the gene matches: 5. Germline CDR1 is MDHEN and CDR2 is SYDVKM. The CDR3 is 15 amino acids. The CDR3 DNA sequence: TGTGCCAGCAGTTACGGGACAGGGAGGAATCAGCCCCAGCATTTT. Amino acids: CASSYGTGRNQPQHF.

The rearrangement uses TRBV18 and TRBJ2-2, with a tentative D call TRBD1 (6 bases). With 2 bases removed from V and 7 bases from J, the gap between germline ends came to 14 bases. Germline CDR1 and CDR2: KGHSH and LQKENI. The length of the CDR3 is 15 residues. The CDR3 is CASSPGQLNGGELFF. CDR3 nucleotides: TGTGCCAGCTCACCAGGACAGTTAAACGGCGGGGAGCTGTTTTTT.

The table lists this clone with many counts. CDR3 residues: CASSPTGGGNQPQHF. DNA for the CDR3: TGCGCCAGCAGCCCGACTGGAGGGGGCAATCAGCCCCAGCATTTT. The genes are TRBV5-1 and TRBJ1-5, with D maybe TRBD1 (5 bases). Trimming left V 4 bases short and J 2 bases short, with 13 bases between. The CDR3 is 15 amino acids. Germline CDR1 SGHRS, CDR2 YFSETQ.

This CDR3 reads CASSPASGIDEQYF. The CDR3, as DNA: TGTGCCAGCAGTCCCGCAAGCGGGATAGACGAGCAGTACTTC. V usage is TRBV7-2 and J usage is TRBJ2-7; 7 bases are shared with TRBD2. This CDR3 contains 14 residues. Germline V gives CDR1 SGHTA, CDR2 FQGNSA. Trimming at V came to 6 bases and at J to 5 bases, leaving 10 bases not matched to a gene.

The rearrangement joins TRBV5-1 to TRBJ2-3, with 7 bases identical to TRBD2. V lost 0 bases and J lost 1; bases outside the gene matches: 8. Germline CDR1 reads SGHRS; CDR2 reads YFSETQ. The CDR3 runs to 17 residues. The CDR3 loop is CASSLERTRGGTDTQYF. In DNA form, the CDR3 reads TGCGCCAGCAGCTTGGAGAGGACTCGGGGGGGCACAGATACGCAGTATTTT.

The chain has TRBV19 and TRBJ1-1; a possible D gene is TRBD1 (6 bases). The CDR3 loop spans 16 amino acids. V lost 5 bases and J 2 bases, leaving 18 bases between the germline ends. Germline CDR1 and CDR2: LNHDA and SQIVND (reference sequence). The CDR3 here is CASSWDPTGRNTEAFF. In DNA, the CDR3 is TGTGCCAGTAGTTGGGACCCGACAGGACGAAACACTGAAGCTTTCTTT.

The rearrangement links TRBV23-1 to TRBJ2-3, with D maybe TRBD1 (5 bases). TRBV23-1 falls under the ORF class, with uncertain function. Trimming took off 6 bases at V and 5 bases at J, with 12 bases between the two ends. The length of the CDR3 is 13 residues. CDR3 DNA sequence: TGCGCCAGCAGCCCCAGACAGAAAGATACGCAGTATTTT. Translating gives CASSPRQKDTQYF.

V is TRBV6-2 or TRBV6-3 and J is TRBJ2-7; D is perhaps TRBD2 (6 bases). Germline-derived CDR1 and CDR2 are MNHEY and SVGEGT. The CDR3 totals 14 residues. The V end was cut by 4 bases, the J end by 0 bases, with 10 bases between. The CDR3 nucleotides are TGTGCCAGCAGTTGGGGACTGAACTCCTACGAGCAGTACTTC. This encodes CASSWGLNSYEQYF.

The chain carries TRBV5-1 and TRBJ2-5, with 11 bases that match TRBD2. This CDR3 contains 16 residues. Germline CDR1 and CDR2: SGHRS and YFSETQ. Trimming took 4 bases from V and 5 from J; bases not matched to a gene: 10. The DNA for the CDR3 is TGCGCCAGCAGCAGCAGGACTAGCGGGTCGGGGGAGACCCAGTACTTC. This codes for CASSSRTSGSGETQYF.

The chain carries TRBV7-9 and TRBJ2-3; 10 bases are shared with TRBD2. The CDR3 contains 17 residues. The germline V gene encodes CDR1 SEHNR and CDR2 FQNEAQ (reference sequence). With V trimmed by 5 bases and J by 5 bases, 13 bases remained unmatched. The CDR3 DNA follows: TGTGCCAGCAGCCCCCCCTCCCTAGCGGGAGTTAAAGATACGCAGTATTTT. The encoded protein is CASSPPSLAGVKDTQYF.

This chain uses TRBV27 with TRBJ2-1; possibly TRBD2 for D (5 bases). Trimming stripped 2 bases from V and 1 base from J, with 9 bases between. The germline V gene has CDR1 MNHEY and CDR2 SMNVEV (reference sequence). The CDR3 spans 15 residues. The CDR3 DNA follows: TGTGCCAGCAGTTTAGCGGGTTATTCCTACAATGAGCAGTTCTTC. Translation: CASSLAGYSYNEQFF.

This chain links TRBV2 with TRBJ2-7, with TRBD1 matching over 8 bases. This CDR3 has 15 residues. With V trimmed by 2 bases and J by 7 bases, 10 bases remained unmatched. The V gene's germline CDR1 is SNHLY and CDR2 FYNNEI. The CDR3 loop is CASSEISQGAREQYF. DNA of the CDR3: TGTGCCAGCAGTGAAATCTCCCAGGGGGCGAGGGAGCAGTACTTC. Full variable domain (rest looked up from reference TRBV2 and TRBJ2-7): EPEVTQTPSHQVTQMGQEVILRCVPISNHLYFYWYRQILGQKVEFLVSFYNNEISEKSEIFDDQFSVERPDGSNFTLKIRSTKLEDSAMYFCASSEISQGAREQYFGPGTRLTVT.

This chain uses TRBV7-2 with TRBJ1-3, with D possibly being TRBD1 (6 bases). V lost 2 bases and J lost 3, with 11 bases in between. The CDR3 is made up of 15 amino acids. Germline CDR1 and CDR2: SGHTA and FQGNSA. The CDR3 here is CASSLQGTFGNTIYF. As DNA, the CDR3 is TGTGCCAGCAGCTTACAGGGGACGTTTGGAAACACCATATATTTT.

The V and J genes are TRBV19 and TRBJ1-2; D is uncertain. This CDR3 comprises 14 residues. The V end lost 1 base, the J end lost 2 bases, and 8 bases lay between the germline ends. The germline V gene encodes CDR1 LNHDA and CDR2 SQIVND (reference sequence). This chain's CDR3 is CASSIGVENYGYTF. The CDR3 DNA reads TGTGCCAGTAGTATAGGAGTGGAGAACTATGGCTACACCTTC.

This clone occurred once. The chain has TRBV18 and TRBJ2-1, with TRBD2 matching over 7 bases. V was clipped by 1 base and J by 5 bases; unmatched bases: 5. The CDR3 has 15 amino acids. Germline CDR1 is KGHSH and CDR2 is LQKENI. The CDR3 nucleotides are TGTGCCAGCTCACCACGGGCGGGAGCGAACAATGAGCAGTTCTTC. Amino acid sequence: CASSPRAGANNEQFF.

The chain joins TRBV18 to TRBJ2-3, with TRBD2 matching over 9 bases. The junction had 7 bases not matched to a gene; V was cut back by 4 bases and J by 5 bases. This CDR3 is built from 15 residues. Germline assignment: CDR1 KGHSH and CDR2 LQKENI. CDR3 protein: CASSQLAGNEDTQYF. In nucleotides, the CDR3 is TGTGCCAGCTCACAGCTAGCGGGAAATGAAGATACGCAGTATTTT. The complete variable domain, with remaining parts taken from reference TRBV18 and TRBJ2-3, reads NAGVMQNPRHLVRRRGQEARLRCSPMKGHSHVYWYRQLPEEGLKFMVYLQKENIIDESGMPKERFSAEFPKEGPSILRIQQVVRGDSAAYFCASSQLAGNEDTQYFGPGTRLTVL.

The rearrangement joins TRBV28 to TRBJ1-3; TRBD1 might be the D (6 bases). Germline assignment: CDR1 MDHEN and CDR2 SYDVKM. The V and J ends lost 3 bases and 8 bases respectively, with 14 bases between them. This CDR3 has 14 residues. The CDR3, as DNA: TGTGCCAGCAGTTTCCAGGGGAGTAGGGACACCATATATTTT. Its protein is CASSFQGSRDTIYF. Full variable domain (rest looked up from reference TRBV28 and TRBJ1-3): DVKVTQSSRYLVKRTGEKVFLECVQDMDHENMFWYRQDPGLGLRLIYFSYDVKMKEKGDIPEGYSVSREKKERFSLILESASTNQTSMYLCASSFQGSRDTIYFGEGSWLTVV.

V is TRBV19 and J is TRBJ1-5; no firm D call. V was pared by 6 bases and J by 2 bases, with 14 bases between. The CDR3 extends over 15 amino acids. Germline V gene sequence: CDR1 LNHDA, CDR2 SQIVND (reference sequence). The CDR3 region is CASRTTSAGNQPQHF. CDR3 in DNA: TGTGCCAGTAGGACAACCTCGGCAGGCAATCAGCCCCAGCATTTT.

The V and J genes are TRBV15 and TRBJ1-4, with D maybe TRBD1 (6 bases). Germline loops: CDR1 LNHNV, CDR2 YYDKDF (reference sequence). The CDR3 has 19 residues. Trimming took 1 base from V and 0 from J, leaving 18 bases between them. CDR3: CATSRVGVGASATNEKLFF. The CDR3, as DNA: TGTGCCACCAGCAGAGTTGGGGTGGGGGCCTCTGCAACTAATGAAAAACTGTTTTTT.